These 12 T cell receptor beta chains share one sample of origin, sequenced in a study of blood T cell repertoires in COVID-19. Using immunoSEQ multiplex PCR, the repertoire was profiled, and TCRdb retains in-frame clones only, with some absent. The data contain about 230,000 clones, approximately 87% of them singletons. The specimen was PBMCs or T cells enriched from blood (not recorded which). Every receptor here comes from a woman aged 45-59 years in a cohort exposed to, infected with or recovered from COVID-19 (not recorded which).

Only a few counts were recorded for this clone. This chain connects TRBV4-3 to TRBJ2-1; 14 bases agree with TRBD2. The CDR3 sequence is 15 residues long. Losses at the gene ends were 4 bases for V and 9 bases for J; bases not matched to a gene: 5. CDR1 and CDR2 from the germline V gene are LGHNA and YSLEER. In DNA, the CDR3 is TGCGCCAGCAGCCCGACTAGCGGGGGGGCTCTTGAGCAGTTCTTC. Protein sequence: CASSPTSGGALEQFF.

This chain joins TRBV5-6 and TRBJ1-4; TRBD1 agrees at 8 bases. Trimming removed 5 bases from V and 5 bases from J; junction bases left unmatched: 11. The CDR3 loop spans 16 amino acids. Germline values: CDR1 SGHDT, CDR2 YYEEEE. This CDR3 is CASSYRQGSSNEKLFF. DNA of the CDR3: TGTGCCAGCAGTTACAGACAGGGGAGTAGCAATGAAAAACTGTTTTTT.

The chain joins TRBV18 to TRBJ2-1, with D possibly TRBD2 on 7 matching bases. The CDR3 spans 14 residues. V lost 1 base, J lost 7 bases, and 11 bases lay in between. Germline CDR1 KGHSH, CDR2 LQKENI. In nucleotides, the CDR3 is TGTGCCAGCTCACCACTAGGGGGGGAGAATGAGCAGTTCTTC. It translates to CASSPLGGENEQFF.

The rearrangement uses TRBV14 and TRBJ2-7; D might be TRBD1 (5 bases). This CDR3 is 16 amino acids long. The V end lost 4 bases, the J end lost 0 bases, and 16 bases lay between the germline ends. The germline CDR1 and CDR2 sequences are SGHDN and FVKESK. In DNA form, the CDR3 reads TGTGCCAGCAGCCCTCTCGGCAGGGCGAGCTCCTACGAGCAGTACTTC. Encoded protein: CASSPLGRASSYEQYF.

The CDR3 protein is CASSQGDRAVGGYTF. CDR3 DNA sequence: TGCGCCAGCAGCCAAGGGGACAGGGCCGTCGGCGGCTACACCTTC. The chain uses TRBV4-3 and TRBJ1-2; 9 bases fit TRBD1. The CDR3 is 15 amino acids. Germline CDR1 and CDR2: LGHNA and YSLEER. V shed 1 base and J 8 bases; nucleotides not matched to a gene: 8.

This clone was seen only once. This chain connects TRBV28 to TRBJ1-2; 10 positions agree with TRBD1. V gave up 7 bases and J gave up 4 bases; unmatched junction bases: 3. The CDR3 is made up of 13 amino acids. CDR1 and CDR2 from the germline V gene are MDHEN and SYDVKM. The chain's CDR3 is CASKTGGPYGYTF. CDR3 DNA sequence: TGTGCCAGCAAGACAGGGGGCCCCTATGGCTACACCTTC.

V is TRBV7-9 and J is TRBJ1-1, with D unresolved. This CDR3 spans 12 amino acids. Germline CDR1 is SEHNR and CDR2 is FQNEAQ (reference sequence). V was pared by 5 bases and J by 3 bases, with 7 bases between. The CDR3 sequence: CASSPSDTEAFF. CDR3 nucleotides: TGTGCCAGCAGCCCATCGGACACTGAAGCTTTCTTT. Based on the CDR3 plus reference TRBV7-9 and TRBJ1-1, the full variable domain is DTGVSQNPRHKITKRGQNVTFRCDPISEHNRLYWYRQTLGQGPEFLTYFQNEAQLEKSRLLSDRFSAERPKGSFSTLEIQRTEQGDSAMYLCASSPSDTEAFFGQGTRLTVV.

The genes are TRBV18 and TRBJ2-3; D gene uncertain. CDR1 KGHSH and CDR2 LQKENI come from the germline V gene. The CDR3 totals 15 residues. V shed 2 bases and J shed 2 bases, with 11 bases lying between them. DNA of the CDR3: TGTGCCAGCTCACCAAACTCGATTAACACAGATACGCAGTATTTT. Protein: CASSPNSINTDTQYF.

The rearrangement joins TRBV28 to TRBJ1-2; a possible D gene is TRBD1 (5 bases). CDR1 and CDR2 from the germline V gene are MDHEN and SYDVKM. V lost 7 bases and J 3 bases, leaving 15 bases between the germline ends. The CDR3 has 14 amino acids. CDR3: CASKIQGLDYGYTF. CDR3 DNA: TGTGCCAGCAAAATTCAGGGTTTGGACTATGGCTACACCTTC.

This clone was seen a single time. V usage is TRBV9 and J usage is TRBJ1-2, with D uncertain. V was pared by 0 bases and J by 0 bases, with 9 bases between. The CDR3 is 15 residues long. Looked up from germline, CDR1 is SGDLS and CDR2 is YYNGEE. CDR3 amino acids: CASSVAVTANYGYTF. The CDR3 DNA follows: TGTGCCAGCAGCGTAGCCGTCACAGCTAACTATGGCTACACCTTC.

As DNA, the CDR3 is TGTGCCAGCAGTAAACTCCCCAGGGGGATGAACACTGAAGCTTTCTTT. It translates to CASSKLPRGMNTEAFF. V and J are TRBV9 and TRBJ1-1; the match to TRBD1 covers 7 bases. The CDR3 length is 16 residues. Per germline, CDR1 SGDLS and CDR2 YYNGEE. Trimming at V came to 5 bases and at J to 0 bases, leaving 10 bases not matched to a gene.

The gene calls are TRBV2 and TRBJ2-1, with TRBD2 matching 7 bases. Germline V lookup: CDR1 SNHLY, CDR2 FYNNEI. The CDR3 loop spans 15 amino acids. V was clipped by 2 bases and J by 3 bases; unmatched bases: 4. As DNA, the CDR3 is TGTGCCAGCAGTGAAACCGGGGGGAGCTACAATGAGCAGTTCTTC. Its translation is CASSETGGSYNEQFF.